This T cell receptor (beta chain) originates from a study of PD-L1 blockade in urothelial cancer. About the study: About 90% of the roughly 29 patients were men whose urothelial cancer was bladder-origin. The analyses of blood took place 3 weeks (second dose) and 6 weeks after treatment start. Blood samples had a median of 141,255 T cells, tens of thousands of unique TCRs, and clonality 0.08 to 0.09.

The protocol was immunoSEQ multiplex PCR, while the TCRdb copy is restricted to in-frame clones and leaves out a portion. The sample carries over 100,000 clones, more than 85% recorded once. This clone was detected once. At one end, the junction sequence differs from germline, possibly due to a read error. Germline V gives CDR1 SGHTA, CDR2 FQGNSA. The CDR3 loop spans 11 amino acids. The time point denotes: peripheral blood 6 weeks after treatment start. Anywhere from 1 to 8 samples came from each patient, spanning pretreatment and on-treatment. The chain carries TRBV7-2 and TRBJ2-7; TRBD2 might be the D (6 bases). The source is a man in his sixties with urothelial cancer. The sequences come from PBMCs, collected around atezolizumab (anti-PD-L1) treatment. CDR3 in amino acids: CASSPGTFPIF. The CDR3 bases are TGTGCCAGCAGCCCCGGGACTTTCCCAATCTTC.